A single T cell receptor beta chain is shown here with its context. Its antigen remains unknown. This specimen belongs to a study of T cell repertoires in cytomegalovirus infection. Study at large: Signatures in public TCR beta sequences pointed to both CMV infection and matching HLA type.

The study, taken as a whole, reports: It was HLA-C-restricted CMV-specific TCR beta clonotypes that dominated the response ex vivo. Adding up the frequency of public TCR beta families identified people who carried CMV plus the relevant HLA.

Germline V gene lookup returns CDR1 LNHDA and CDR2 SQIVND (reference sequence). The CDR3 is 20 residues long. Trimming took off 1 base at V and 4 bases at J, with 26 bases between the two ends. TCRdb re-called the reads through MiXCR, storing one row per CDR3 protein. The table includes some 700,000 distinct CDR3 sequences, 30% to 40% detected once. V gene TRBV19 combines with J gene TRBJ2-1; perhaps TRBD2 as D (6 bases). This specimen consisted of cultured PBMCs, obtained from culture after CMV antigen stimulation. The source is a human donor in good health (CMV status not recorded). Some clones in this sample may be carry-over from other donors' samples. Here the CDR3 reads CASSIVEGYLQRGFYNEQFF. The CDR3 DNA reads as TGTGCCAGTAGTATAGTGGAGGGCTACCTTCAACGGGGGTTTTACAATGAGCAGTTCTTC. The full variable domain, in which reference TRBV19 and TRBJ2-1 provide the parts outside the CDR3, is DGGITQSPKYLFRKEGQNVTLSCEQNLNHDAMYWYRQDPGQGLRLIYYSQIVNDFQKGDIAEGYSVSREKKESFPLTVTSAQKNPTAFYLCASSIVEGYLQRGFYNEQFFGPGTRLTVL.